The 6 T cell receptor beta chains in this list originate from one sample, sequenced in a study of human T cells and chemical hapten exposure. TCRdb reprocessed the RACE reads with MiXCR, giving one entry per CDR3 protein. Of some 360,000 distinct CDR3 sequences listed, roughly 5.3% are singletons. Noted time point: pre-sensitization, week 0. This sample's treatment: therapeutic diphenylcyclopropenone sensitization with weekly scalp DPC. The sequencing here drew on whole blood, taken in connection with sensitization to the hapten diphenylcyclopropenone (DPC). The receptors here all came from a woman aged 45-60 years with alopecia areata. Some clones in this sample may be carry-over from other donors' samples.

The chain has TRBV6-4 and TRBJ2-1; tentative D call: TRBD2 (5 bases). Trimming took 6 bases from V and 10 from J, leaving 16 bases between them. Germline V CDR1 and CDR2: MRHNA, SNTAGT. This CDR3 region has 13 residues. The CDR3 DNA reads TGTGCCAGCAGCATGGAATGGGGAGAGGAGCAGTTCTTC. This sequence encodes CASSMEWGEEQFF.

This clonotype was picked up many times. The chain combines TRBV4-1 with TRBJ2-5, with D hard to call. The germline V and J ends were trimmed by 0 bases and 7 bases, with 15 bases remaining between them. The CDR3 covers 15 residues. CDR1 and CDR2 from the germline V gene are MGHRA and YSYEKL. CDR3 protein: CASSQEIGTLGTQYF. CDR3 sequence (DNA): TGCGCCAGCAGCCAAGAGATCGGTACCTTGGGGACCCAGTACTTC.

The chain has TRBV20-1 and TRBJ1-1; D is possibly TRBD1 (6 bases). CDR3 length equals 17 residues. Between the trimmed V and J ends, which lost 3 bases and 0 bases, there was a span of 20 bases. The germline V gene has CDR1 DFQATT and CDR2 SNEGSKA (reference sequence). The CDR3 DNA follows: TGCAGTGCTAGTCTTGGATTGACAGGCTCAATGAACACTGAAGCTTTCTTT. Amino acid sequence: CSASLGLTGSMNTEAFF.

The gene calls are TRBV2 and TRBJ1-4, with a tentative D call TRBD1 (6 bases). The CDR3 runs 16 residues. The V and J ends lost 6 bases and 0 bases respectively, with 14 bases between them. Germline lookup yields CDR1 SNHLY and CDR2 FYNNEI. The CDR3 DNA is TGTGCCAGCAGCCGAACCTGGACAGCAACTAATGAAAAACTGTTTTTT. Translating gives CASSRTWTATNEKLFF.

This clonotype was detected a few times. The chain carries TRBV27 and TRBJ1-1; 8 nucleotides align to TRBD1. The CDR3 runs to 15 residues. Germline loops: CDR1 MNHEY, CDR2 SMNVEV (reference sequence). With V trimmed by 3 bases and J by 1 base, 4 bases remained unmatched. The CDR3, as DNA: TGTGCCAGCAGTTTTGGTACAGGGGGGAACACTGAAGCTTTCTTT. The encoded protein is CASSFGTGGNTEAFF.

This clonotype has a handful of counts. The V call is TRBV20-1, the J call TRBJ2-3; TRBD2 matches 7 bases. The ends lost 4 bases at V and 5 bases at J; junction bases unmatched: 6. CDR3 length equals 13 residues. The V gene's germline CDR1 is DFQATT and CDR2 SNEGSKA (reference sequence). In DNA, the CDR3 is TGCAGTGCTAATGGACTAGGGGTAGATACGCAGTATTTT. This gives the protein CSANGLGVDTQYF.